This TCR beta chain was captured in a study of blood T cell repertoires in COVID-19. Study-level information: Acute and convalescent COVID-19 samples came from the United States, Italy and Spain. Sources were T cells, B-cell-depleted T cells, or PBMCs; the material itself was cDNA or gDNA.

The length of the CDR3 is 16 residues. Per the germline V gene, CDR1 is MDHEN and CDR2 is SYDVKM. The V and J ends lost 6 bases and 8 bases, in that order; junction bases with no gene match: 17. How the authors handled the data: Estimation of nucleated cell counts was performed using reference gene primer amplification. The protocol was immunoSEQ multiplex PCR, while the TCRdb copy is restricted to in-frame clones and leaves out a portion. V and J calls and clone size are as listed in that table; D and trimming were resolved from the DNA. This table has roughly 100,000 clones, approximately 80% appearing once.

This TCR came from a woman older than 75 with acute or convalescent COVID-19. The rearrangement uses TRBV28 and TRBJ2-3, with TRBD2 identical over 7 bases. The specimen sequenced was peripheral blood. The CDR3 DNA reads as TGTGCCAGCAGCCGCCCAGCGGGGTGGGAGGGAGGTACGCAGTATTTT. It encodes CASSRPAGWEGGTQYF.